A selection of T cell receptor beta chains follows, all from one sample in a study of cytomegalovirus exposure and HLA in healthy donors. The repertoire was sequenced with immunoSEQ multiplex PCR; TCRdb's copy has only in-frame clones and lacks some. The sample records 150,000 to 200,000 clones, roughly 85% being singletons. The material sequenced was PBMCs. Receptors originate from a man younger than 30 in good health and CMV-seropositive. The CDR3 runs from the conserved cysteine through the conserved F or W. D genes are given only for firm matches. Size is omitted from some rows. Given values are once, few, many or a class for expanded clones.

abundance	v_gene	j_gene	d_gene	CDR3aa	CDR3nt
.	TRBV27	TRBJ2-1	TRBD2	CASSIPGLAETRDEQFF	TGTGCCAGCAGTATCCCGGGACTAGCGGAGACTAGAGATGAGCAGTTCTTC
.	TRBV2	TRBJ1-6	.	CASSSQGPYSPLHF	TGTGCCAGCAGTTCACAGGGTCCCTATTCACCCCTCCACTTT
once	TRBV7-2	TRBJ2-7	TRBD2	CASSSASGGAYEQYF	TGTGCCAGCAGCTCAGCTAGCGGGGGGGCCTACGAGCAGTACTTC
.	TRBV2	TRBJ2-4	.	CASSERAIMILAKNIQYF	TGTGCCAGCAGTGAACGCGCCATCATGATCCTAGCCAAAAACATTCAGTACTTC
.	TRBV19	TRBJ2-3	TRBD1	CASSMGTGTQYF	TGTGCCAGTAGTATGGGGACAGGGACGCAGTATTTT
.	TRBV5-1	TRBJ1-1	.	CASSLVGGGGTEAFF	TGCGCCAGCAGCTTGGTCGGGGGCGGGGGCACTGAAGCTTTCTTT
.	TRBV5-1	TRBJ1-4	.	CASSLLPGSEKLFF	TGCGCCAGCAGCTTGTTGCCGGGTAGTGAAAAACTGTTTTTT
.	TRBV5-1	TRBJ1-2	TRBD1	CASSLPGGYGYTF	TGCGCCAGCAGCTTGCCAGGGGGCTATGGCTACACCTTC
.	TRBV11-2	TRBJ2-5	.	CASSLVSGGQETQYF	TGTGCCAGCAGCTTAGTATCCGGGGGACAAGAGACCCAGTACTTC
.	TRBV27	TRBJ1-2	TRBD1	CASSPGTVDGYTF	TGTGCCAGCAGTCCGGGGACAGTCGACGGCTACACCTTC
.	TRBV7-6	TRBJ1-5	.	CASSIPGLPQHF	TGTGCCAGCAGCATTCCAGGCCTCCCCCAGCATTTT
.	TRBV5-1	TRBJ1-5	.	CASSWGDGLNQPQHF	TGCGCCAGCAGCTGGGGAGACGGGCTCAATCAGCCCCAGCATTTT
.	TRBV7-8	TRBJ2-7	TRBD2	CASTGGAYEQYF	TGTGCCAGCACGGGGGGAGCATACGAGCAGTACTTC
.	TRBV28	TRBJ2-5	.	CASSFLTAQETQYF	TGTGCCAGCAGTTTCTTAACAGCCCAAGAGACCCAGTACTTC
.	TRBV27	TRBJ1-1	.	CASSSHHRKTEAFF	TGTGCCAGCAGTTCTCACCACAGGAAGACTGAAGCTTTCTTT
.	TRBV5-1	TRBJ2-3	.	CASSWGLSTDTQYF	TGCGCCAGCAGCTGGGGACTCTCAACAGATACGCAGTATTTT
.	TRBV18	TRBJ1-2	.	CASSAGGLDGYTF	TGTGCCAGCTCCGCGGGGGGGCTGGATGGCTACACCTTC
.	TRBV2	TRBJ1-2	TRBD1	CASTLGQDGYTF	TGTGCCAGCACCTTAGGACAGGACGGCTACACCTTC
.	TRBV19	TRBJ2-2	TRBD2	CASQERELGTGELFF	TGTGCCAGTCAGGAGCGGGAGCTTGGCACCGGGGAGCTGTTTTTT
.	TRBV15	TRBJ1-5	.	CATSTGGVGNQPQHF	TGTGCCACCAGCACCGGGGGGGTCGGCAATCAGCCCCAGCATTTT
.	TRBV27	TRBJ1-6	.	CASSSRDPSPLHF	TGTGCCAGCAGTTCCCGGGATCCTTCACCCCTCCACTTT
.	TRBV27	TRBJ2-1	TRBD2	CASSGRLADYNEQFF	TGTGCCAGCAGTGGGCGACTAGCGGACTACAATGAGCAGTTCTTC
.	TRBV29-1	TRBJ2-4	.	CSVEDPPGQNIQYF	TGCAGCGTTGAAGATCCACCAGGTCAAAACATTCAGTACTTC
.	TRBV4-1	TRBJ2-7	.	CASSLGTSEQYF	TGCGCCAGCAGCCTAGGGACATCCGAGCAGTACTTC
.	TRBV11-2	TRBJ2-1	.	CASSLNQLAIREQFF	TGTGCCAGCAGCTTAAACCAGCTAGCGATACGTGAGCAGTTCTTC
.	TRBV18	TRBJ1-1	.	CASSPRGVLTEAFF	TGTGCCAGCTCACCACGGGGAGTATTGACTGAAGCTTTCTTT
.	TRBV2	TRBJ1-1	.	CASSGQGMGGAFF	TGTGCCAGCAGTGGACAAGGGATGGGGGGAGCTTTCTTT
.	TRBV5-1	TRBJ2-7	.	CASSLGQPTYEQYF	TGCGCCAGCAGCTTGGGACAGCCTACCTACGAGCAGTACTTC
.	TRBV7-9	TRBJ2-5	TRBD2	CASSRGLAAQETQYF	TGTGCCAGCAGCAGGGGACTAGCGGCTCAAGAGACCCAGTACTTC
.	TRBV10-1	TRBJ2-5	.	CASSDQSLGLQETQYF	TGCGCCAGCAGTGATCAATCCCTAGGCCTCCAAGAGACCCAGTACTTC
.	TRBV6-1	TRBJ1-4	TRBD1	CASSERDRMGDREKLFF	TGTGCCAGCAGTGAAAGGGACAGGATGGGGGACAGGGAAAAACTGTTTTTT
.	TRBV28	TRBJ1-5	.	CASSLSRLKGPQHF	TGTGCCAGCAGTTTATCTCGACTTAAAGGGCCCCAGCATTTT
.	TRBV27	TRBJ1-1	TRBD1	CASRSPGQPEAFF	TGTGCCAGTAGATCACCGGGACAGCCTGAAGCTTTCTTT
.	TRBV28	TRBJ1-5	TRBD1	CASSSPYRGRQPQHF	TGTGCCAGCAGTTCCCCCTACAGGGGGCGTCAGCCCCAGCATTTT
.	TRBV5-6	TRBJ1-2	TRBD1	CASSLLGGQGGYTF	TGTGCCAGCAGCCTCCTGGGGGGACAGGGCGGCTACACCTTC
.	TRBV7-9	TRBJ2-3	TRBD2	CASINSGDGTQYF	TGTGCCAGCATTAATAGCGGGGACGGTACGCAGTATTTT
.	TRBV6-5	TRBJ2-3	.	CASSYRGADTDTQYF	TGTGCCAGCAGTTACCGGGGGGCTGACACAGATACGCAGTATTTT
once	TRBV27	TRBJ1-5	TRBD1	CASSMTTGSQPQHF	TGTGCCAGCAGTATGACGACAGGGAGTCAGCCCCAGCATTTT
.	TRBV7-2	TRBJ2-5	TRBD2	CASSRGGGETQYF	TGTGCCAGCAGCCGCGGGGGGGGAGAGACCCAGTACTTC
once	TRBV2	TRBJ2-7	TRBD1	CASITGTGGYEQYF	TGTGCCAGCATCACCGGGACAGGGGGCTACGAGCAGTACTTC
.	TRBV7-9	TRBJ2-1	TRBD2	CASSYRLAGGHEQFF	TGTGCCAGCAGTTATCGACTAGCGGGGGGTCATGAGCAGTTCTTC
.	TRBV7-9	TRBJ2-7	TRBD2	CASSPGLAPSEQYF	TGTGCCAGCAGCCCAGGACTAGCTCCATCCGAGCAGTACTTC
.	TRBV5-1	TRBJ1-3	.	CASSLQASSGNTIYF	TGCGCCAGCAGCTTGCAGGCCAGCTCTGGAAACACCATATATTTT
.	TRBV30	TRBJ1-2	.	CAWSVRGAGPVRGYTF	TGTGCCTGGAGTGTACGGGGGGCAGGGCCTGTGAGGGGCTACACCTTC
.	TRBV6-5	TRBJ1-5	TRBD1	CASSPGTGGQPQHF	TGTGCCAGCAGCCCCGGGACAGGGGGTCAGCCCCAGCATTTT
.	TRBV25-1	TRBJ2-1	.	CASSEAAEQFF	TGTGCCAGCAGTGAGGCCGCTGAGCAGTTCTTC
.	TRBV5-1	TRBJ1-4	TRBD1	CASSAGQGEKLFF	TGCGCCAGCAGCGCGGGACAGGGGGAAAAACTGTTTTTT
.	TRBV9	TRBJ2-1	TRBD2	CASSPRTSGGDEQFF	TGTGCCAGCAGCCCCCGGACTAGCGGGGGGGATGAGCAGTTCTTC
.	TRBV7-7	TRBJ2-5	TRBD1	CASSRTTGQGETQYF	TGTGCTAGCAGCCGTACGACAGGGCAGGGGGAGACCCAGTACTTC
.	TRBV7-2	TRBJ1-2	TRBD1	CASSLDRGVTNYGYTF	TGTGCCAGCAGTCTAGACAGGGGGGTGACTAACTATGGCTACACCTTC
.	TRBV28	TRBJ1-1	.	CASSYRVGEAFF	TGTGCCAGCAGCTACAGGGTCGGTGAAGCTTTCTTT
few	TRBV5-1	TRBJ1-2	TRBD1	CASSWGQGESGYTF	TGCGCCAGCAGCTGGGGACAGGGTGAATCTGGCTACACCTTC
.	TRBV7-3	TRBJ2-2	.	CASSLAAQSGELFF	TGTGCCAGCAGCTTAGCGGCCCAGTCCGGGGAGCTGTTTTTT